The T cell receptor beta chain described here comes from a study of persistence of HIV-infected CD4 T cells. Study-level background: Up to about 200 mL blood was drawn at multiple time points; a couple of donors had single-time leukapheresis. Study-level findings and limits: Compared with CD3/CD28-stimulated cells, CMV- and Gag-responding cells showed lower TCRbeta richness. Degenerate expanded CDR3beta sequences were enriched among CMV- and Gag-responding cells.

An overlapping HIV-1 Gag peptide pool stimulated these cells at 1 ug/peptide/mL. CD40L/CD69 double-negative CD45RO-high memory CD4+ T cells were collected. Comments on this clone: Its specificity is not known.

The immunoSEQ assay was version 4, run in survey mode. Clones were read by immunoSEQ multiplex PCR, and TCRdb kept only the in-frame ones, dropping some. The repertoire holds about 32,000 clones, with roughly 82% as singletons. Trimming left V 8 bases short and J 0 bases short, with 10 bases between. Germline V gene lookup returns CDR1 SEHNR and CDR2 FQNEAQ (reference sequence). This CDR3 region has 14 residues. This chain joins TRBV7-9 and TRBJ1-4; D is uncertain. Sequences were derived from CD4+ T cells sorted from PBMCs after 18-hour stimulation, sampled from a patient who received antiretroviral therapy. This clonotype was sampled from an adult woman with HIV who was CMV-seropositive. Here the CDR3 DNA reads TGTGCCAGCGTCCGGCAGGCAACTAATGAAAAACTGTTTTTT. It translates to CASVRQATNEKLFF.